The clone carrying this T cell receptor beta chain showed up just a few times. The data were taken from a study of response to subunit inactivated influenza vaccine. TCRdb reprocessed the RT-PCR reads with MiXCR, giving one entry per CDR3 protein. Among 650,000 or so distinct CDR3 sequences listed, about 15% were seen once. This clonotype was sampled from a man aged 50-59 years who received an inactivated influenza vaccine. Here the sequenced sample was PBMCs from blood, taken around 15 days before vaccination.

For the CDR3, the DNA is TGTGCCAGCAGTGCCTCCTCCTGGGATTTCGATGAGCAGTTCTTC. This gives the protein CASSASSWDFDEQFF. This chain joins TRBV28 and TRBJ2-1; no firm D call. Trimming shortened V by 5 bases and J by 8 bases, and 19 bases separated the two germline ends. From germline, CDR1 is MDHEN and CDR2 SYDVKM. The CDR3 is 15 residues long.